This T cell receptor beta chain comes out of a study of T-cell reconstitution after alpha-beta-depleted transplantation in children. General study points: Several hundred expanded graft clones reportedly were the source of alpha-beta T cells about two months after transplant. At day 60, the high TCRbeta diversity found in some patients originated from recipient T cells and thymic progenitors that had survived. T cells produced anew were the main source of T-cell counts and diversity one year after transplant.

This clonotype was observed at least ten times. The antigen is undetermined. Germline CDR1 reads SEHNR; CDR2 reads FQNEAQ (reference sequence). This CDR3 has 15 residues. V was clipped by 6 bases and J by 3 bases, with 17 bases between them. For TCRbeta, the library was prepared with unique molecular identifiers. In TCRdb, the PCR reads were re-called with MiXCR into one record per CDR3 protein. Seen here are 250,000 to 300,000 distinct CDR3 sequences, 6% to 10% observed once, and the top ten hold approximately 8.2%. The sequencing used peripheral blood, collected 360 days after TCRalphabeta/CD19-depleted stem cell transplant. This TCR was recovered from a female patient under 10 years old who had a stem cell transplant for Fanconi anemia, so the T cells may come from the graft donor. The chain joins TRBV7-9 to TRBJ1-1; a possible D gene is TRBD1 (5 bases). The chain's CDR3 is CASSFSPPRDTEAFF. In nucleotides, the CDR3 is TGTGCCAGCAGTTTTTCCCCACCCAGGGACACTGAAGCTTTCTTT.